This T cell receptor (beta chain) was captured by sequencing in a study of T cell repertoires in cytomegalovirus infection. Study in general: An indication of both CMV infection and matching HLA type came from public TCR beta signatures.

TCRdb independently ran MiXCR on the reads; one entry per CDR3 protein. This table has more than 650,000 distinct CDR3 sequences, roughly 35% appearing once. Overall study findings and caveats: CMV carriers having the relevant HLA were flagged by cumulative public TCR beta family frequency. Across the ex vivo response, the dominant clonotypes were HLA-C-restricted CMV-specific TCR beta clonotypes.

Turning to this clonotype: What it recognizes is unknown.

With 2 bases removed from V and 1 base from J, the gap between germline ends came to 12 bases. The CDR3 covers 16 residues. Germline loops: CDR1 SEHNR, CDR2 FQNEAQ (reference sequence). Material: PBMCs. This sequence originates from a human donor in good health (CMV status not recorded). Some clones in this sample may be carry-over from other donors' samples. The V call is TRBV7-9, the J call TRBJ2-4; D may match TRBD1 or TRBD2 (5 bases each). The CDR3 DNA reads as TGTGCCAGCAGCTTATGGGGGAGCGAGGCCAAAAACATTCAGTACTTC. Translated, it gives CASSLWGSEAKNIQYF.